This T cell receptor beta chain was sequenced for a study of blood T cell repertoires in COVID-19. On the study more broadly: Sites in the United States, Italy and Spain provided acute and convalescent COVID-19 samples.

Only in-frame clones appear in the TCRdb table, and some are missing; sequencing was by immunoSEQ multiplex PCR. The sample lists some 400,000 clones, about 89% occurring once. This CDR3 has 15 residues. CDR1 is SGHDT and CDR2 is YYEEEE in the germline V gene. Trimming stripped 0 bases from V and 4 bases from J, with 11 bases between. Sequencing was done on a sample of peripheral blood. The chain joins TRBV5-6 to TRBJ1-5, with TRBD1 as a possible D gene (5 bases). This receptor was taken from a woman under 40 with COVID-19, enrolled during active disease. The CDR3 DNA is TGTGCCAGCAGCTTGGGGCAGGGCCGGAATCAGCCCCAGCATTTT. It yields the protein CASSLGQGRNQPQHF.